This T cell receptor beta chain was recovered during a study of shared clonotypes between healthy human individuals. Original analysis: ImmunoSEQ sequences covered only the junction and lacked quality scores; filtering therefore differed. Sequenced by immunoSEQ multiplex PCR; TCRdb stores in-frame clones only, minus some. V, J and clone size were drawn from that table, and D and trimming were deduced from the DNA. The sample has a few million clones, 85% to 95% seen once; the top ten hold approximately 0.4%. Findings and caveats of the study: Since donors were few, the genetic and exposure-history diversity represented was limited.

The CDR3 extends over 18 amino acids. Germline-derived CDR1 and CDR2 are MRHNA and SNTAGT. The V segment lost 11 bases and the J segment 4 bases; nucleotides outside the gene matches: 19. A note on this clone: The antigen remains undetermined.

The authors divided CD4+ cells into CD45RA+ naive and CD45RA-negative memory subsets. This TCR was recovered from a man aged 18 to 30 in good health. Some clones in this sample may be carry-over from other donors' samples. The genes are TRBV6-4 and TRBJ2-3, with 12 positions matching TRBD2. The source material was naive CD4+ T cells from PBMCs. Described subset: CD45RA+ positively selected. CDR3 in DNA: TGTGCCCGCCTGAGTCCCCTAGCGGGAGGGCTTTCCCCAGATACGCAGTATTTT. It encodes CARLSPLAGGLSPDTQYF.